Listed below are T cell receptor beta chains from one sample, sequenced in a study of blood T cell repertoires in COVID-19. Clones were read by immunoSEQ multiplex PCR, and TCRdb kept only the in-frame ones, dropping some. The profile shows approximately 310,000 clones, around 85% of them singletons. The specimen sequenced was PBMCs or T cells enriched from blood (not recorded which). The receptors were gathered from a woman aged 25 to 39 who had been exposed to COVID-19. Each CDR3 is given without its conserved first and last residue. Fields, in order: CDR3 protein, V gene, J gene.

CDR3 protein: ASSDRDRGVQETQY
V gene: TRBV11-3
J gene: TRBJ2-5

CDR3 protein: ASSLSGGLAGSEQY
V gene: TRBV5-1
J gene: TRBJ2-7

CDR3 protein: ASSVGGETYEQY
V gene: TRBV9
J gene: TRBJ2-7

CDR3 protein: ASSLGLRETQY
V gene: TRBV6-2/TRBV6-3
J gene: TRBJ2-5

CDR3 protein: AIGSGLQY
V gene: TRBV2
J gene: TRBJ2-7

CDR3 protein: ASSPYRVRGNTIY
V gene: TRBV3-1/TRBV3-2
J gene: TRBJ1-3

CDR3 protein: ASSLGAGGRNGELF
V gene: TRBV5-4
J gene: TRBJ2-2

CDR3 protein: ASRLGGGDSPLH
V gene: TRBV27
J gene: TRBJ1-6

CDR3 protein: ASEGGRYSNQPQH
V gene: TRBV2
J gene: TRBJ1-5

CDR3 protein: ASSPATGGRGIEAF
V gene: TRBV5-6
J gene: TRBJ1-1

CDR3 protein: ASSPGGTTQETQY
V gene: TRBV5-8
J gene: TRBJ2-5

CDR3 protein: ASRRTGGNYGYT
V gene: TRBV5-6
J gene: TRBJ1-2

CDR3 protein: SASLWTSGRVNEQF
V gene: TRBV20-1
J gene: TRBJ2-1

CDR3 protein: ATSQGAQAYGYT
V gene: TRBV27
J gene: TRBJ1-2

CDR3 protein: ATRLGGGNTGELF
V gene: TRBV10-3
J gene: TRBJ2-2

CDR3 protein: ASSPERIETQY
V gene: TRBV18
J gene: TRBJ2-5

CDR3 protein: ASSSPGQGINQPQH
V gene: TRBV28
J gene: TRBJ1-5

CDR3 protein: ASSPRTGGSTEAF
V gene: TRBV3-1/TRBV3-2
J gene: TRBJ1-1

CDR3 protein: AWSEGNTQY
V gene: TRBV30
J gene: TRBJ2-3

CDR3 protein: ASSNPGQGRNTIY
V gene: TRBV19
J gene: TRBJ1-3

CDR3 protein: ASSHSDTDGYT
V gene: TRBV3-1/TRBV3-2
J gene: TRBJ1-2

CDR3 protein: AGLVRTEAF
V gene: TRBV28
J gene: TRBJ1-1

CDR3 protein: ATSDRQGFDEQY
V gene: TRBV24-1
J gene: TRBJ2-7

CDR3 protein: ASSVGQGGGYT
V gene: TRBV5-1
J gene: TRBJ1-2

CDR3 protein: ASSESGLADIYEQY
V gene: TRBV2
J gene: TRBJ2-7

CDR3 protein: ASSYSGPGANQPQH
V gene: TRBV6-5
J gene: TRBJ1-5

CDR3 protein: ASSSAGTQY
V gene: TRBV27
J gene: TRBJ2-5

CDR3 protein: ASRSVDTQY
V gene: TRBV5-4
J gene: TRBJ2-3

CDR3 protein: ASSPRDTYYEQY
V gene: TRBV18
J gene: TRBJ2-7

CDR3 protein: ASGLVLGREGYTEAF
V gene: TRBV12-5
J gene: TRBJ1-1

CDR3 protein: ASSKRRGYNEQF
V gene: TRBV3-1/TRBV3-2
J gene: TRBJ2-1

CDR3 protein: ASSLETSGQETQY
V gene: TRBV11-2
J gene: TRBJ2-5

CDR3 protein: ASTLEGEDKNIQY
V gene: TRBV5-8
J gene: TRBJ2-4